This paragraph reports one TCR beta chain. Sequencing used immunoSEQ multiplex PCR; TCRdb keeps in-frame clones, though not all of them. The sample has 150,000 or so clones, almost 70% seen once. The data originate from a study of blood T cell repertoires in COVID-19. The sample was peripheral blood. The receptor was derived from a woman in her sixties or seventies with acute or convalescent COVID-19.

CDR3 in DNA: TGTGCCAGCAGCTTGGGGAGAAAAGAGACCCAGTACTTC. Translating it yields CASSLGRKETQYF. The chain has TRBV7-3 and TRBJ2-5; D is perhaps TRBD2 (5 bases). CDR1 and CDR2 (germline): SGHTA, FQGTGA. The CDR3 runs to 13 residues. V lost 3 bases, J lost 3 bases, and 8 bases lay in between.